The rows below give T cell receptor beta chains drawn from one sample of a study of blood T cell repertoires in COVID-19. Measured with immunoSEQ multiplex PCR; TCRdb has only the in-frame clones, and not every one. The top ten hold around 11% of the sample, which has 140,000 to 150,000 clones, approximately 87% seen once. Sample: PBMCs or T cells enriched from blood (not recorded which). The receptors here all came from a man in his 60s who had recovered from COVID-19. Each CDR3 is given with its conserved first and last residue. The D gene is left open where the match is weak. Rows give clone size only sometimes, using once, few, many, or a class for an expanded clone.

>TRBD1|-|TRBJ1-6|TRBV10-2
TGCGCCAGCAGGACCTCACAGGGGGCGTTCAATTCACCCCTCCACTTT
CASRTSQGAFNSPLHF
>TRBD1|-|TRBJ1-2|TRBV3-1/TRBV3-2
TGTGCCAGCAGCCATCCCGACAGGGTGTATGGCTACACCTTC
CASSHPDRVYGYTF
>-|-|TRBJ2-1|TRBV12-3/TRBV12-4
TGTGCCAGCAGCCAACTCCGCAATGAGCAGTTCTTC
CASSQLRNEQFF
>TRBD2|-|TRBJ2-1|TRBV19
TGTGCCAGTAGTCGAAGGCTAGCGGGAGAGGGCTCCTACAATGAGCAGTTCTTC
CASSRRLAGEGSYNEQFF
>-|-|TRBJ1-5|TRBV4-1
TGCGCCAGCAGTTGGGGTACGGAGGGCAATCAGCCCCAGCATTTT
CASSWGTEGNQPQHF
>-|-|TRBJ1-1|TRBV29-1
TGCAGCGTAAGGTGGAGCACTGAAGCTTTCTTT
CSVRWSTEAFF
>-|-|TRBJ2-7|TRBV28
TGTGCCAGCAGTACGGCGGGACTTTCCCCCTACGAGCAGTACTTC
CASSTAGLSPYEQYF
>-|-|TRBJ1-4|TRBV3-1/TRBV3-2
TGTGCCAGCAGCCTCGGGGGGTCTAATGAAAAACTGTTTTTT
CASSLGGSNEKLFF
>TRBD1|few|TRBJ1-2|TRBV7-6
TGTGCCAGCAGCTTACCGGGACAGGGAATCTATGGCTACACCTTC
CASSLPGQGIYGYTF
>-|-|TRBJ1-1|TRBV29-1
TGCAGCGCGGGTGGGGGGACTGAAGCTTTCTTT
CSAGGGTEAFF
>-|-|TRBJ2-7|TRBV3-1/TRBV3-2
TGTGCCAGCAGCCCTCGAGAGAGCTACGAGCAGTACTTC
CASSPRESYEQYF
>-|-|TRBJ1-2|TRBV7-2
TGTGCCAGCAGCTTATATCATGGCTACACCTTC
CASSLYHGYTF
>-|-|TRBJ1-6|TRBV3-1/TRBV3-2
TGTGCCAGCAGCCAAGCAGGGCATAATTCACCCCTCCACTTT
CASSQAGHNSPLHF
>-|-|TRBJ2-7|TRBV6-2/TRBV6-3
TGTGCCAGCAGTCCGACTGGGAGCTCCTACGAGCAGTACTTC
CASSPTGSSYEQYF
>-|-|TRBJ1-2|TRBV9
TGTGCCAGCAGCGGGCTAGGTGAAGGCTACACCTTC
CASSGLGEGYTF
>TRBD1|once|TRBJ2-7|TRBV6-5
TGTGCCAGCAGTCGGACAGGGCCCTACGAGCAGTACTTC
CASSRTGPYEQYF
>TRBD1|few|TRBJ2-7|TRBV7-9
TGTGCCAGCAGCTTAGCCCAACAGGGGACCGAGCAGTACTTC
CASSLAQQGTEQYF
>TRBD2|few|TRBJ2-1|TRBV7-3
TGTGCCAGCAGCCCGGGAGGGAGGGGCAATGAGCAGTTCTTC
CASSPGGRGNEQFF
>-|-|TRBJ1-2|TRBV5-4
TGTGCCAGCAGCTTGCCAGGGGTTGGGAACTATGGCTACACCTTC
CASSLPGVGNYGYTF
>TRBD1|once|TRBJ1-4|TRBV5-1
TGCGCCAGCAGCTTTTCGGGACAGGGTCGGGAAAAACTGTTTTTT
CASSFSGQGREKLFF
>TRBD1|-|TRBJ1-5|TRBV15
TGTGCCACCAGCAGATATTCCGGGACAGGGGTTCAGCCCCAGCATTTT
CATSRYSGTGVQPQHF
>-|-|TRBJ1-1|TRBV19
TGTGCCAGTAATCACGCCAGGAGGGGTGGCAGGGCGGGGAGATTGGCTGAAGCTTTCTTT
CASNHARRGGRAGRLAEAFF
>-|-|TRBJ2-1|TRBV4-1
TGCGCCAGCAGCCAAGTTAAAACCTCGAGTGAGCAGTTCTTC
CASSQVKTSSEQFF
>TRBD2|-|TRBJ2-5|TRBV9
TGTGCCAGCAGCGTAATAGCGGGGGAGACCCAGTACTTC
CASSVIAGETQYF